These T cell receptor beta chains were read from a single sample in a study of T cell responses to AZD1222 COVID-19 vaccine. Generated by immunoSEQ multiplex PCR, the TCRdb table keeps only in-frame clones and is missing some. The profile shows some 130,000 clones, just under 95% of them singletons. This material consisted of peripheral blood, taken 28 days after the second AZD1222 dose. The source is an adult who received the AZD1222 COVID-19 vaccine. Each CDR3 is given with its conserved first and last residue. Fields, in order: CDR3 length, J gene, V gene, clone size, CDR3 protein. Clone size is not always given. Where it is, it says once, few, many or a class for expanded clones.

len: 14
j_gene: TRBJ1-5
v_gene: TRBV28
abundance: .
CDR3aa: CASSLTPGIQPQHF

len: 16
j_gene: TRBJ2-5
v_gene: TRBV18
abundance: .
CDR3aa: CASSPLSGSGEETQYF

len: 11
j_gene: TRBJ1-1
v_gene: TRBV10-3
abundance: few
CDR3aa: CAIRDTRRAFF

len: 14
j_gene: TRBJ1-2
v_gene: TRBV4-2
abundance: .
CDR3aa: CASSQDPTEYGYTF

len: 12
j_gene: TRBJ1-1
v_gene: TRBV6-2/TRBV6-3
abundance: .
CDR3aa: CASSWPAPEAFF

len: 15
j_gene: TRBJ2-2
v_gene: TRBV30
abundance: .
CDR3aa: CAWSPEPTNTGELFF

len: 15
j_gene: TRBJ2-7
v_gene: TRBV7-6
abundance: .
CDR3aa: CASSLGSVTLREQYF

len: 14
j_gene: TRBJ2-5
v_gene: TRBV5-1
abundance: .
CDR3aa: CASSLWTDQETQYF

len: 15
j_gene: TRBJ1-5
v_gene: TRBV7-2
abundance: .
CDR3aa: CASKTGTQNNQPQHF

len: 15
j_gene: TRBJ1-5
v_gene: TRBV19
abundance: .
CDR3aa: CASTVTTGGGQPQHF

len: 13
j_gene: TRBJ1-1
v_gene: TRBV27
abundance: .
CDR3aa: CASSPTRGTEAFF

len: 11
j_gene: TRBJ2-3
v_gene: TRBV20-1
abundance: .
CDR3aa: CSAGGADTQYF

len: 14
j_gene: TRBJ2-7
v_gene: TRBV4-1
abundance: once
CDR3aa: CASSQVRGAYEQYF

len: 16
j_gene: TRBJ2-5
v_gene: TRBV18
abundance: .
CDR3aa: CASSPVWRGYQETQYF

len: 13
j_gene: TRBJ1-2
v_gene: TRBV14
abundance: .
CDR3aa: CASSQDRDYGYTF

len: 15
j_gene: TRBJ1-2
v_gene: TRBV3-1/TRBV3-2
abundance: .
CDR3aa: CASSQDRGQGADYTF

len: 14
j_gene: TRBJ1-3
v_gene: TRBV6-6
abundance: .
CDR3aa: CASRDGGSGNTIYF

len: 13
j_gene: TRBJ1-5
v_gene: TRBV24-1
abundance: .
CDR3aa: CATSHGFNQPQHF

len: 13
j_gene: TRBJ1-2
v_gene: TRBV19
abundance: .
CDR3aa: CASRNRDYYGYTF

len: 14
j_gene: TRBJ1-5
v_gene: TRBV19
abundance: .
CDR3aa: CASSGTGSNQPQHF

len: 15
j_gene: TRBJ1-3
v_gene: TRBV6-5
abundance: .
CDR3aa: CASQQGPLSGNTIYF

len: 14
j_gene: TRBJ1-4
v_gene: TRBV27
abundance: .
CDR3aa: CASVDGTVLEKLFF

len: 14
j_gene: TRBJ2-3
v_gene: TRBV23-1
abundance: .
CDR3aa: CASSAGPTTDTQYF

len: 13
j_gene: TRBJ2-5
v_gene: TRBV27
abundance: .
CDR3aa: CASSLRGGTPQYF

len: 15
j_gene: TRBJ1-4
v_gene: TRBV5-1
abundance: .
CDR3aa: CASRDTGSTNEKLFF

len: 13
j_gene: TRBJ1-1
v_gene: TRBV18
abundance: .
CDR3aa: CASSMSSNTEAFF

len: 14
j_gene: TRBJ2-7
v_gene: TRBV5-1
abundance: .
CDR3aa: CASSFGNSFYEQYF

len: 10
j_gene: TRBJ1-2
v_gene: TRBV12-2
abundance: .
CDR3aa: CASRLCSYTF

len: 10
j_gene: TRBJ2-1
v_gene: TRBV29-1
abundance: .
CDR3aa: CSVLRNEQFF

len: 13
j_gene: TRBJ2-3
v_gene: TRBV9
abundance: .
CDR3aa: CASSVVSTDTQYF

len: 15
j_gene: TRBJ1-1
v_gene: TRBV5-4
abundance: .
CDR3aa: CASSLVGGASDEAFF

len: 14
j_gene: TRBJ2-7
v_gene: TRBV2
abundance: .
CDR3aa: CASSLGQSIYEQYF

len: 21
j_gene: TRBJ1-5
v_gene: TRBV21-1
abundance: .
CDR3aa: CASSLSLWRGCEVYSNQPQHF

len: 15
j_gene: TRBJ2-7
v_gene: TRBV10-3
abundance: once
CDR3aa: CAISEGTDPAYEQYF

len: 13
j_gene: TRBJ1-2
v_gene: TRBV12-3/TRBV12-4
abundance: .
CDR3aa: CASSFGGGGDYTF

len: 15
j_gene: TRBJ1-5
v_gene: TRBV4-2
abundance: .
CDR3aa: CASSQEGQVSQPQHF

len: 12
j_gene: TRBJ1-2
v_gene: TRBV6-6
abundance: few
CDR3aa: CASRTDGYGYTF

len: 13
j_gene: TRBJ1-1
v_gene: TRBV6-5
abundance: few
CDR3aa: CASSLQENTEAFF

len: 16
j_gene: TRBJ1-5
v_gene: TRBV27
abundance: .
CDR3aa: CASSSWGWGSNQPQHF

len: 14
j_gene: TRBJ1-4
v_gene: TRBV27
abundance: .
CDR3aa: CASSLAPGGRPLFF